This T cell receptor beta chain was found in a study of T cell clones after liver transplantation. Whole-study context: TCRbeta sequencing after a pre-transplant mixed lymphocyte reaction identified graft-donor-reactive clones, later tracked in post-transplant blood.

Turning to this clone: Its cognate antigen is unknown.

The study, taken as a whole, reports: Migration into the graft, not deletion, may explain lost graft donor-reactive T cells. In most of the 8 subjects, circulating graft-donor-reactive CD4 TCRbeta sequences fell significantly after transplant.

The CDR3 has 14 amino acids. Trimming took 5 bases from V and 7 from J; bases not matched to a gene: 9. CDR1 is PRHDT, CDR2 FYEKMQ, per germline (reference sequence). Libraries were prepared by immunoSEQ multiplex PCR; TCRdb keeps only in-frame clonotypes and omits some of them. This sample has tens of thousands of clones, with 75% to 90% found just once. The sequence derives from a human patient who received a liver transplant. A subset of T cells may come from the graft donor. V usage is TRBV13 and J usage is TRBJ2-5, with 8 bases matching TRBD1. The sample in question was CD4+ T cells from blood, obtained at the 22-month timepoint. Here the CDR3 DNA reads TGTGCCAGCAGCCCCTCCGGGACAGGTCTGACCCAGTACTTC. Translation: CASSPSGTGLTQYF.